These 2 T cell receptor beta chains came from one sample sequenced in a study of T cell changes during pregnancy in multiple sclerosis. Repertoires were generated with immunoSEQ multiplex PCR, while TCRdb's copy carries only in-frame clones and drops some. The sample has some 41,000 clones; 80% to 90% are singletons. The sample here was CD4+ T cells from peripheral blood mononuclear cells, taken after pregnancy. These receptor sequences come from a female donor with multiple sclerosis, enrolled in a pregnancy study.

V usage is TRBV6-1 and J usage is TRBJ2-2, with 9 bases aligning to TRBD1. CDR1 is MNHNS and CDR2 is SASEGT in the germline V gene. The CDR3 runs to 15 residues. The V gene end was trimmed by 4 bases and the J gene end by 4 bases; junction bases not matched to a gene: 4. Written as DNA, the CDR3 is TGTGCCAGCAGTGTAGCGACAGGGGGCACCGGGGAGCTGTTTTTT. Translated, it gives CASSVATGGTGELFF.

J is TRBJ2-2 and V is TRBV7-9; D is unresolved. Germline assignment: CDR1 SEHNR and CDR2 FQNEAQ (reference sequence). The CDR3 runs to 15 residues. V was pared by 1 base and J by 2 bases, with 8 bases between. The CDR3 DNA follows: TGTGCCAGCAGCTTAGTATCCCTAAACACCGGGGAGCTGTTTTTT. Translated, it gives CASSLVSLNTGELFF.